The 5 T cell receptor beta chains below were found in one sample sequenced in a study of blood T cell repertoires in COVID-19. The data were produced by immunoSEQ multiplex PCR, yet TCRdb's version contains in-frame clones alone and is incomplete. The sample contains about 37,000 clones, around nine tenths of which appear only once. Sequencing input: peripheral blood. These receptors were taken from a man aged 55-75 years with active COVID-19.

This chain joins TRBV5-4 and TRBJ2-1; D gene uncertain. This CDR3 has 14 amino acids. Looked up from germline, CDR1 is SGHNT and CDR2 is YYREEE (reference sequence). Deletions cut 0 bases from V and 4 bases from J, with 8 bases between. DNA of the CDR3: TGTGCCAGCAGCTTGGGCGGTCGTTACAATGAGCAGTTCTTC. Amino acid sequence: CASSLGGRYNEQFF.

This chain links TRBV19 with TRBJ2-2; weak D call: TRBD1 (6 bases). Germline-derived CDR1 and CDR2 are LNHDA and SQIVND (reference sequence). The CDR3 runs to 15 residues. The V end lost 7 bases, the J end lost 0 bases, and 12 bases lay between the germline ends. CDR3: CASTLQGANTGELFF. The CDR3 bases are TGTGCCAGTACGCTACAGGGAGCGAACACCGGGGAGCTGTTTTTT.

The chain couples TRBV3-1 (or the pseudogene TRBV3-2) to TRBJ1-2, with D perhaps matching TRBD1 (5 bases). The CDR3 spans 13 residues. Trimming removed 4 bases at V and 8 bases at J, with 14 bases between. Germline CDR1 LGHDT, CDR2 YNNKEL (reference sequence). The CDR3 DNA reads TGTGCCAGCAGCCTAGAGGGACTCGGAGGCTACACCTTC. Translating gives CASSLEGLGGYTF.

The J gene is TRBJ2-7, the V gene TRBV27; 16 nucleotides line up with TRBD2. The V gene end was trimmed by 5 bases and the J gene end by 3 bases; junction bases not matched to a gene: 10. CDR1 and CDR2 from the germline V gene are MNHEY and SMNVEV (reference sequence). This CDR3 comprises 18 residues. The CDR3 region has the DNA TGTGCCAGCAGTCCTGAGGGACTAGCGGGAGGGGGAGACTACGAGCAGTACTTC. The encoded protein is CASSPEGLAGGGDYEQYF.

V gene TRBV18 combines with J gene TRBJ2-5, with 10 positions matching TRBD1. This CDR3 region has 17 residues. Germline V gene data show CDR1 as KGHSH and CDR2 as LQKENI. Trimming at V came to 2 bases and at J to 4 bases, leaving 10 bases not matched to a gene. CDR3 DNA sequence: TGTGCCAGCTCACCAGTGGTGAGGACAGGGGGTCGAGAGACCCAGTACTTC. This encodes CASSPVVRTGGRETQYF. Complete variable domain (other parts from reference TRBV18 and TRBJ2-5): NAGVMQNPRHLVRRRGQEARLRCSPMKGHSHVYWYRQLPEEGLKFMVYLQKENIIDESGMPKERFSAEFPKEGPSILRIQQVVRGDSAAYFCASSPVVRTGGRETQYFGPGTRLLVL.